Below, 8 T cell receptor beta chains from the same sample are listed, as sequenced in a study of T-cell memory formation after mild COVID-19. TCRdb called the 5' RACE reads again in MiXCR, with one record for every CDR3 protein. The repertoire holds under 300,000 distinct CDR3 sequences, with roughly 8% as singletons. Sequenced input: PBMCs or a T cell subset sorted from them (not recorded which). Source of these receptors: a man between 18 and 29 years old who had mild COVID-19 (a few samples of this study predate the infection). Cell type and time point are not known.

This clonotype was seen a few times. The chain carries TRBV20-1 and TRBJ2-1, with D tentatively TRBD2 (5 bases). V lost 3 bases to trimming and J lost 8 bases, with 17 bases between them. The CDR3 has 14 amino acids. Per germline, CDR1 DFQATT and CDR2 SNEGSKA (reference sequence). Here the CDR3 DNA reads TGCAGTGCTAGGTGGGTAGCGTGGAGCGATGAGCAGTTCTTC. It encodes CSARWVAWSDEQFF.

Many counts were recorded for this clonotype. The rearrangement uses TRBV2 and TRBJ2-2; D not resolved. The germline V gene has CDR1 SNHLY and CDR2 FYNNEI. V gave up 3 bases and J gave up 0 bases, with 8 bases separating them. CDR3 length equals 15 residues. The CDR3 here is CASSEGNSNTGELFF. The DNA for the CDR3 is TGTGCCAGCAGTGAGGGCAATTCGAACACCGGGGAGCTGTTTTTT.

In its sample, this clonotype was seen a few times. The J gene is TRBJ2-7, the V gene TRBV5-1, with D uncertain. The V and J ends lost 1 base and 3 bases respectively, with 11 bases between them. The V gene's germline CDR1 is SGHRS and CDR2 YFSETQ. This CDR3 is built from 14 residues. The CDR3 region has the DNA TGCGCCAGCAGCTTGAATGCAGCCTTCTACGAGCAGTACGTC. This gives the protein CASSLNAAFYEQYV.

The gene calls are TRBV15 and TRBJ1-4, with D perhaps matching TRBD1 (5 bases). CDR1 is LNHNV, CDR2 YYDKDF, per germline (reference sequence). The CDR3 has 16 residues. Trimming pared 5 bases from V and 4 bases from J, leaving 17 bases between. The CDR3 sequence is CATSPRDQGNNEKLFF. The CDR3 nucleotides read TGTGCCACCAGCCCCAGAGATCAGGGTAATAATGAAAAACTGTTTTTT.

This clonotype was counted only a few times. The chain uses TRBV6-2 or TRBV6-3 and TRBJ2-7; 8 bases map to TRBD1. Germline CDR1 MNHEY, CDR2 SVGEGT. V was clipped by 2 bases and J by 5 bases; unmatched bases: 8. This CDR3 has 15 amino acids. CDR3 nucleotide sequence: TGTGCCAGCAGTTACGTGGACAGGGAGGTTGACGAGCAGTACTTC. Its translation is CASSYVDREVDEQYF.

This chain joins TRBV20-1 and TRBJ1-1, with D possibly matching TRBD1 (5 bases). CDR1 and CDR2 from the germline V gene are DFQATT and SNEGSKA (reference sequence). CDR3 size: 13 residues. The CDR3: CRAGTPADTEAFF. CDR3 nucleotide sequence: TGCAGGGCCGGGACTCCGGCTGACACTGAAGCTTTCTTT.

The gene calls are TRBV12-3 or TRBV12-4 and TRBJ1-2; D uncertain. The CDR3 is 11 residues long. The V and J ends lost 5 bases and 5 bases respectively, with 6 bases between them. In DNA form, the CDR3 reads TGTGCCAGCAGTCTCCGGTATGGCTACACCTTC. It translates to CASSLRYGYTF.

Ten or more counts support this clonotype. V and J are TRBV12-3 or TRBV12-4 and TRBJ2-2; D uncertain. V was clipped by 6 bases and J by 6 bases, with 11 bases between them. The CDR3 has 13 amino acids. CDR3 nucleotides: TGTGCCAGCAGGATAGATCAGCCCGGGGAGCTGTTTTTT. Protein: CASRIDQPGELFF.